The 18 T cell receptor beta chains in this list originate from one sample, sequenced in a study of cytomegalovirus exposure and HLA in healthy donors. Primers included in the PCR were 60 Vbeta and 13 Jbeta primers. Sequencing was performed with immunoSEQ multiplex PCR; in TCRdb, only in-frame clones are kept and a portion is missing. In all, the sample yields tens of thousands of clones. Source material: PBMCs. Source of these receptors: a woman aged 40 to 49 in good health and CMV-seropositive.

The J gene is TRBJ2-6, the V gene TRBV5-1; D unresolved. CDR3 length equals 17 residues. Germline V gene data show CDR1 as SGHRS and CDR2 as YFSETQ. V lost 0 bases and J lost 0, with 10 bases in between. CDR3 bases: TGCGCCAGCAGCTTGGGCCAGGTGCGCTCTGGGGCCAACGTCCTGACTTTC. It translates to CASSLGQVRSGANVLTF.

The V gene is TRBV27, the J gene TRBJ2-1; TRBD1 might be the D (6 bases). The CDR3 has 15 amino acids. Germline CDR1 and CDR2: MNHEY and SMNVEV (reference sequence). V was pared by 5 bases and J by 8 bases, with 19 bases between. The CDR3 sequence: CASSPNRVRVYEQFF. The CDR3 DNA is TGTGCCAGCAGTCCCAACAGGGTGAGGGTCTATGAGCAGTTCTTC.

The V call is TRBV7-3, the J call TRBJ2-3, with D unresolved. In germline, CDR1 is SGHTA, CDR2 FQGTGA. With 5 bases removed from V and 6 bases from J, the gap between germline ends came to 12 bases. This CDR3 is 13 amino acids long. CDR3 DNA: TGTGCCAGCAGCCCCCCACTATCGGATACGCAGTATTTT. Its protein is CASSPPLSDTQYF.

This rearrangement joins TRBV28 to TRBJ2-7; D possibly corresponds to TRBD2 (6 bases). Germline V gene lookup returns CDR1 MDHEN and CDR2 SYDVKM. The CDR3 contains 13 residues. V lost 4 bases and J lost 2, with 9 bases in between. CDR3 amino acids: CASSSGSAYEQYF. DNA of the CDR3: TGTGCCAGCAGTTCCGGGAGCGCCTACGAGCAGTACTTC. Full variable domain (missing parts from reference TRBV28 and TRBJ2-7): DVKVTQSSRYLVKRTGEKVFLECVQDMDHENMFWYRQDPGLGLRLIYFSYDVKMKEKGDIPEGYSVSREKKERFSLILESASTNQTSMYLCASSSGSAYEQYFGPGTRLTVT.

This sequence joins TRBV15 and TRBJ2-5; D is possibly TRBD2 (7 bases). The CDR3 runs 14 residues. V was cut by 4 bases and J by 4 bases, with 13 bases left in between. Germline V gives CDR1 LNHNV, CDR2 YYDKDF (reference sequence). CDR3 loop: CATSTRGGGETQYF. CDR3 DNA sequence: TGTGCCACCAGCACTCGAGGGGGGGGAGAGACCCAGTACTTC.

The genes are TRBV6-1 and TRBJ1-1; a weak D match, TRBD1 (6 bases). CDR3 length equals 13 residues. Trimming left V 6 bases short and J 1 base short, with 9 bases between. CDR1 and CDR2 from the germline V gene are MNHNS and SASEGT. As DNA, the CDR3 is TGTGCCAGCAGACAGGGATCGAACACTGAAGCTTTCTTT. Its protein is CASRQGSNTEAFF.

This sequence joins TRBV19 and TRBJ1-1, with a possible D match to TRBD1 (6 bases). Deletions cut 5 bases from V and 3 bases from J, with 13 bases between. This CDR3 spans 14 amino acids. Germline CDR1 and CDR2: LNHDA and SQIVND (reference sequence). CDR3 amino acids: CASSFTGKDTEAFF. The CDR3, as DNA: TGTGCCAGTAGTTTTACAGGGAAGGACACTGAAGCTTTCTTT.

The chain uses TRBV6-6 and TRBJ1-1, with 9 bases that match TRBD1. The length of the CDR3 is 14 residues. Germline CDR1 is MNHNY and CDR2 is SVGAGI (reference sequence). V shed 7 bases, J shed 0 bases, and the junction held 3 bases outside the gene matches. The CDR3 coding sequence is TGTGCCAGCACCAGGGACAGGGTGAACACTGAAGCTTTCTTT. It encodes CASTRDRVNTEAFF.

The chain combines TRBV30 with TRBJ1-2; maybe TRBD1 (5 bases). The CDR3 sequence is 11 residues long. Germline-derived CDR1 and CDR2 are GTSNPN and SVGIG (reference sequence). V was pared by 4 bases and J by 7 bases, with 10 bases between. This CDR3 reads CAWNAGGGYTF. DNA of the CDR3: TGTGCCTGGAACGCCGGGGGTGGCTACACCTTC.

V gene TRBV28 combines with J gene TRBJ1-2, with 9 bases matching TRBD1. The CDR3 sequence is 15 residues long. Losses at the gene ends were 3 bases for V and 5 bases for J; bases not matched to a gene: 7. Germline V gives CDR1 MDHEN, CDR2 SYDVKM. The CDR3 spells CASSFLGQGGYGYTF. The DNA of the CDR3 is TGTGCCAGCAGTTTCTTGGGACAGGGAGGTTATGGCTACACCTTC.

The genes are TRBV5-7 and TRBJ1-3, with a weak D call TRBD1 (6 bases). TRBV5-7 has ORF status, its function being uncertain. CDR3 length: 16 amino acids. V lost 1 base and J lost 3, with 14 bases in between. The CDR3 DNA reads TGTGCCAGCAGCTTGACAGGGATTCCTTGTGGAAACACCATATATTTT. This codes for CASSLTGIPCGNTIYF.

The chain joins TRBV11-2 to TRBJ2-7; 8 nucleotides align to TRBD1. The V gene end was trimmed by 6 bases and the J gene end by 3 bases; junction bases not matched to a gene: 10. Germline-derived CDR1 and CDR2 are SGHAT and FQNNGV. CDR3 length: 15 amino acids. CDR3 amino acids: CASRVPGTGYYEQYF. In nucleotides, the CDR3 is TGTGCCAGCAGGGTCCCCGGGACAGGATACTACGAGCAGTACTTC.

This sequence joins TRBV7-9 and TRBJ1-2; a possible D gene is TRBD1 (6 bases). Germline assignment: CDR1 SEHNR and CDR2 FQNEAQ (reference sequence). The V gene lost 10 bases and the J gene lost 2 bases, with 23 bases spanning the gap. The CDR3 loop spans 16 amino acids. CDR3 DNA: TGTGCCACCACACTCAAACCGGGACAAACGAACTATGGCTACACCTTC. It is translated as CATTLKPGQTNYGYTF.

This sequence joins TRBV5-1 and TRBJ2-2, with D possibly TRBD2 on 5 matching bases. The V end lost 0 bases, the J end lost 7 bases, and 10 bases lay between the germline ends. The germline gives CDR1 SGHRS, CDR2 YFSETQ. The CDR3 sequence is 14 residues long. CDR3 nucleotide sequence: TGCGCCAGCAGCTTGGGAGGGAGTAACGGGGAGCTGTTTTTT. This sequence encodes CASSLGGSNGELFF.

J is TRBJ2-7 and V is TRBV7-2; a possible D gene is TRBD2 (5 bases). With 4 bases removed from V and 6 bases from J, the gap between germline ends came to 13 bases. Germline V gene sequence: CDR1 SGHTA, CDR2 FQGNSA. The CDR3 length is 13 residues. CDR3 nucleotides: TGTGCCAGCAGCTCTCAACTAGGAGTCGAGCAGTACTTC. This codes for CASSSQLGVEQYF.

The J gene is TRBJ1-3, the V gene TRBV15; 9 bases match TRBD1. CDR3 length: 17 amino acids. Germline CDR1 LNHNV, CDR2 YYDKDF (reference sequence). With 3 bases clipped from V and 0 bases from J, the junction kept 6 bases outside the gene matches. Written as DNA, the CDR3 is TGTGCCACCAGCAGGGACAGGGGCCTCGGCTCTGGAAACACCATATATTTT. The encoded protein is CATSRDRGLGSGNTIYF. The full variable domain, its missing parts supplied by reference TRBV15 and TRBJ1-3, is DAMVIQNPRYQVTQFGKPVTLSCSQTLNHNVMYWYQQKSSQAPKLLFHYYDKDFNNEADTPDNFQSRRPNTSFCFLDIRSPGLGDTAMYLCATSRDRGLGSGNTIYFGEGSWLTVV.

The chain recombines TRBV7-9 with TRBJ2-5, with D perhaps TRBD1 (6 bases). Germline CDR1 reads SEHNR; CDR2 reads FQNEAQ (reference sequence). The CDR3 consists of 13 residues. Deletions cut 5 bases from V and 3 bases from J, with 10 bases between. CDR3 in amino acids: CASSHREKETQYF. CDR3 nucleotides: TGTGCCAGCAGCCACAGGGAGAAAGAGACCCAGTACTTC.

V is TRBV5-5 and J is TRBJ2-7; D gene uncertain. The CDR3 is 16 residues long. V was pared by 7 bases and J by 0 bases, with 20 bases between. From germline, CDR1 is SGHKS and CDR2 YYEKEE (reference sequence). The CDR3 DNA is TGTGCCAGCCATCCCGTTGTAGATGTATACTCCTACGAGCAGTACTTC. This encodes CASHPVVDVYSYEQYF.